This T cell receptor beta chain was observed in a study of T cell repertoires in cytomegalovirus infection. In this sample, this clonotype turned up a few times. TCRdb recomputed calls from the reads with MiXCR, one row per CDR3 protein. The sample shows 150,000 to 200,000 distinct CDR3 sequences, about a tenth of them seen only once. This CDR3 comprises 15 residues. Trimming at V came to 2 bases and at J to 6 bases, leaving 6 bases not matched to a gene. Germline V CDR1 and CDR2: MNHNS, SASEGT. The sequencing input was PBMCs. The J gene is TRBJ1-1, the V gene TRBV6-1, with 10 bases that match TRBD1. The sequence was obtained from a human donor in good health (CMV status not recorded). Some clones in this sample may be carry-over from other donors' samples. This chain's CDR3 is CASSEFRDRGPEAFF. The CDR3 DNA sequence: TGTGCCAGCAGTGAATTCCGGGACAGGGGTCCTGAAGCTTTCTTT.